This is a list of T cell receptor beta chains from one sample in a study of Ad26.COV2.S vaccination and SARS-CoV-2 variants. Measured with immunoSEQ multiplex PCR; TCRdb has only the in-frame clones, and not every one. This sample carries about 280,000 clones, approximately 89% of them seen once, and the ten largest clones take about 3.6%. The material sequenced was peripheral blood, taken in a trial of Ad26.COV2.S vaccine versus placebo. Receptor source: a person aged 18-65 years who received the Ad26.COV2.S COVID-19 vaccine or a placebo. Both conserved end residues are part of each CDR3.

j_gene: TRBJ1-1; v_gene: TRBV5-1; CDR3aa: CASSPQSDSHTEAFF
j_gene: TRBJ1-5; v_gene: TRBV28; CDR3aa: CASRTVNQPQHF
j_gene: TRBJ2-5; v_gene: TRBV19; CDR3aa: CASSIESRLGETQYF
j_gene: TRBJ1-5; v_gene: TRBV5-5; CDR3aa: CASSWGASNQPQHF
j_gene: TRBJ2-1; v_gene: TRBV18; CDR3aa: CASSPQGTGVYNEQFF
j_gene: TRBJ2-1; v_gene: TRBV11-3; CDR3aa: CASSYQAGVAYNEQFF
j_gene: TRBJ1-1; v_gene: TRBV28; CDR3aa: CASSLFQGGTEAFF
j_gene: TRBJ1-3; v_gene: TRBV5-1; CDR3aa: CASSLVATGANTIYF
j_gene: TRBJ2-2; v_gene: TRBV11-3; CDR3aa: CASSMDYTGELFF
j_gene: TRBJ2-3; v_gene: TRBV7-2; CDR3aa: CASSLVLGSTDTQYF
j_gene: TRBJ2-2; v_gene: TRBV6-6; CDR3aa: CASSSRTGVSGELFF
j_gene: TRBJ1-4; v_gene: TRBV3-1/TRBV3-2; CDR3aa: CASSQNRHPNEKLFF
j_gene: TRBJ2-1; v_gene: TRBV4-2; CDR3aa: CASSQPQGDNEQFF
j_gene: TRBJ1-4; v_gene: TRBV19; CDR3aa: CARHGEPATNEKLFF
j_gene: TRBJ1-1; v_gene: TRBV19; CDR3aa: CASSKQILNTEAFF
j_gene: TRBJ2-1; v_gene: TRBV30; CDR3aa: CAWNLGGAGNEQFF
j_gene: TRBJ2-5; v_gene: TRBV2; CDR3aa: CASSNIGANQETQYF
j_gene: TRBJ2-7; v_gene: TRBV27; CDR3aa: CASSLYGPYEQYF
j_gene: TRBJ2-3; v_gene: TRBV6-5; CDR3aa: CASNSLETDTQYF
j_gene: TRBJ2-7; v_gene: TRBV5-1; CDR3aa: CASRATPYEQYF
j_gene: TRBJ2-1; v_gene: TRBV7-2; CDR3aa: CASSPQGSYNEQFF
j_gene: TRBJ2-7; v_gene: TRBV30; CDR3aa: CAWSVQGGQYEQYF
j_gene: TRBJ1-5; v_gene: TRBV7-6; CDR3aa: CASSPGQGAGQPQHF
j_gene: TRBJ2-2; v_gene: TRBV9; CDR3aa: CASSLRDKNTGELFF
j_gene: TRBJ2-2; v_gene: TRBV25-1; CDR3aa: CASRAAPGLGDTGELFF
j_gene: TRBJ2-7; v_gene: TRBV5-6; CDR3aa: CASSLVDRDWGEQYF
j_gene: TRBJ1-4; v_gene: TRBV23-1; CDR3aa: CASSPEEGTGARNEKLFF
j_gene: TRBJ2-3; v_gene: TRBV30; CDR3aa: CAWGSGRGGDTQYF
j_gene: TRBJ2-1; v_gene: TRBV4-2; CDR3aa: CASSQDRAGGPWDNEQFF
j_gene: TRBJ2-7; v_gene: TRBV15; CDR3aa: CATSEGVGYEQYF
j_gene: TRBJ1-2; v_gene: TRBV21-1; CDR3aa: CATPSGVCASYTF
j_gene: TRBJ1-2; v_gene: TRBV30; CDR3aa: CAWSGLGTNYGYTF
j_gene: TRBJ1-4; v_gene: TRBV5-1; CDR3aa: CASSGGRGHNEKLFF
j_gene: TRBJ1-4; v_gene: TRBV2; CDR3aa: CASSEGGANEKLFF
j_gene: TRBJ1-4; v_gene: TRBV30; CDR3aa: CASQQGVGEKLFF
j_gene: TRBJ1-6; v_gene: TRBV28; CDR3aa: CASSFRRGASSPLHF
j_gene: TRBJ2-2; v_gene: TRBV10-3; CDR3aa: CATKRREVVGELFF
j_gene: TRBJ2-7; v_gene: TRBV7-2; CDR3aa: CASSTGQAGEQYF
j_gene: TRBJ1-2; v_gene: TRBV5-1; CDR3aa: CASSLSPGLNYGYTF
j_gene: TRBJ2-1; v_gene: TRBV4-2; CDR3aa: CASSQGFAGTKQFF
j_gene: TRBJ2-1; v_gene: TRBV9; CDR3aa: CASSVGDQRGNEQFF
j_gene: TRBJ2-7; v_gene: TRBV19; CDR3aa: CASSMGPVRRYF
j_gene: TRBJ1-1; v_gene: TRBV7-6; CDR3aa: CASSLGGLGRDEAFF
j_gene: TRBJ2-7; v_gene: TRBV27; CDR3aa: CASSFLDSGDTYEQYF
j_gene: TRBJ1-4; v_gene: TRBV9; CDR3aa: CASSVSHDRIEKLFF
j_gene: TRBJ2-2; v_gene: TRBV3-1/TRBV3-2; CDR3aa: CASSQDWEGGTGELFF
j_gene: TRBJ1-4; v_gene: TRBV6-5; CDR3aa: CASSRDRDGEKLFF
j_gene: TRBJ2-7; v_gene: TRBV6-6; CDR3aa: CASSKGLAATGGEQYF
j_gene: TRBJ1-5; v_gene: TRBV2; CDR3aa: CASRGWGDHRNQPQHF
j_gene: TRBJ2-7; v_gene: TRBV5-4; CDR3aa: CASSRDGTYEQYF
j_gene: TRBJ1-2; v_gene: TRBV6-5; CDR3aa: CASSQNPGTGYGYTF
j_gene: TRBJ1-4; v_gene: TRBV18; CDR3aa: CASSPGLTNEKLFF
j_gene: TRBJ2-7; v_gene: TRBV19; CDR3aa: CASRGQVSEQYF
j_gene: TRBJ2-7; v_gene: TRBV12-5; CDR3aa: CASGPVAKGQIGPYEQYF
j_gene: TRBJ2-5; v_gene: TRBV15; CDR3aa: CATSRRGGDETQYF
j_gene: TRBJ2-1; v_gene: TRBV3-1/TRBV3-2; CDR3aa: CASSLSGSGVGEIF
j_gene: TRBJ1-1; v_gene: TRBV6-5; CDR3aa: CASSNPGGLNTEAFF